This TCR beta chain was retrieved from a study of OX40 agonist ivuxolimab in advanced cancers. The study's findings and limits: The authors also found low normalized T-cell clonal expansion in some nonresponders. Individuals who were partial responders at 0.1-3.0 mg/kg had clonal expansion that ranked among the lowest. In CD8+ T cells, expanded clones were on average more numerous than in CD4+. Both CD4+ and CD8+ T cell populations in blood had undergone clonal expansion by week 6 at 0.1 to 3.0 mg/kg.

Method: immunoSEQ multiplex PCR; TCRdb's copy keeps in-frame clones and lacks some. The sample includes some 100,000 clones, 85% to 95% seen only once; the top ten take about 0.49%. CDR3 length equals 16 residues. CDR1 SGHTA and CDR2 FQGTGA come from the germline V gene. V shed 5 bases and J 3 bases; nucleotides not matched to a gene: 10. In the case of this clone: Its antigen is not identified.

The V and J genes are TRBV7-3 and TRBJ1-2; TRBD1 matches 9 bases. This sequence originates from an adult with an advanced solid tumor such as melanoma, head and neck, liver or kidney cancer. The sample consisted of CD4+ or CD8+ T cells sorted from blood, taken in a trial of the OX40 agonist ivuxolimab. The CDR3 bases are TGTGCCAGCAGCCAGTCTCCGGGACAGGGCCACTATGGCTACACCTTC. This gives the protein CASSQSPGQGHYGYTF.